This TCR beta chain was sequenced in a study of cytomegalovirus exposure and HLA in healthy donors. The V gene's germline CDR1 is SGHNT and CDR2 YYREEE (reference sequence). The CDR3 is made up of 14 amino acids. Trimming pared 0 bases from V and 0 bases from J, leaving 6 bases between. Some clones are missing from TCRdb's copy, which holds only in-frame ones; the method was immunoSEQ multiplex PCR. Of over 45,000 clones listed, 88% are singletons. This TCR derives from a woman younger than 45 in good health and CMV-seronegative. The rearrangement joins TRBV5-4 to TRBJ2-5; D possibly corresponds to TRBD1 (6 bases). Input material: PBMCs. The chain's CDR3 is CASSLGTDQETQYF. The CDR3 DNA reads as TGTGCCAGCAGCTTGGGGACAGACCAAGAGACCCAGTACTTC.